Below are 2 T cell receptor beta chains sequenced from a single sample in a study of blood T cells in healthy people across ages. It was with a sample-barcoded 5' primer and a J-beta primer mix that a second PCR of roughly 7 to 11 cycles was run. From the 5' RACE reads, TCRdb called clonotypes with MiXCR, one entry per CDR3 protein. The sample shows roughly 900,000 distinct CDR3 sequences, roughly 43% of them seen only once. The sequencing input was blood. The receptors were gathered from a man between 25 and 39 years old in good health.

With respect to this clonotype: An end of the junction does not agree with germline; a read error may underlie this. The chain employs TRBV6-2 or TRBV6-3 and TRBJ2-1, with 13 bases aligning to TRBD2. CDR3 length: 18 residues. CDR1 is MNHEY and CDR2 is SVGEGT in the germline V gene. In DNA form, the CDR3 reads TGTGCCGGCAGTACCGGGACTAGCGGGGTTCGACTCTACAATGAGCAGTTCTTC. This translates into CAGSTGTSGVRLYNEQFF.

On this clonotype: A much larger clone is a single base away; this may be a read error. CDR3 DNA: TGTGCCTGCAGCTTTCTGGGACTAGAGCAGTTCTTC. Amino acids: CACSFLGLEQFF. The chain employs TRBV7-2 and TRBJ2-1; 7 bases are a match to TRBD2. The CDR3 is made up of 12 amino acids. CDR1 is SGHTA, CDR2 FQGNSA, per germline.